This T cell receptor (beta chain) was retrieved from a study of blood T cell repertoires in COVID-19 (dated by TCRdb to 2020 to 2021). Describing the broader study: Collaborator samples came from the United States, Italy and Spain and covered acute and convalescent phases of COVID-19. The material from the prospective study consisted of cDNA or gDNA derived from T cells, B-cell-depleted T cells, or PBMCs. Deeply sampled blood TCRbeta repertoires from subjects exposed to, actively infected with, or recovered from COVID-19 were included in the dataset. A freely available public database, intended as a resource for researchers studying the immune response to SARS-CoV-2, is where the repertoires were released. The samples were drawn from the first 160 participants of the ongoing ImmuneRACE study and from roughly 1,300 subjects provided by 6 global collaborators. A de-identified subject ID, COVID-19 status, age in years and sex were almost always included in the sample metadata. HLA class I and class II types, where available, came from metadata supplied by the sample provider rather than from assay-based typing. General findings and caveats noted by the study authors: Clinical and demographic metadata were provided uncurated, with the amount varying by source and participant.

The collaborating institutions used their own protocols to collect whole blood in K2EDTA tubes. Collaborator samples were shipped for TCRbeta analysis as frozen whole blood, isolated PBMCs, or DNA extracted from either sample type. On this clone: Which antigen it targets is not known. No qualities accompany the bases; no much larger clone lies one base away.

The germline V gene yields MDHEN for CDR1 and SYDVKM for CDR2. Unmatched junction bases come to 4, with V trimmed by 6 bases and J by 0 bases. CDR3 length: 15 amino acids, cysteine to phenylalanine. The only DNA kept is the CDR3, 45 bases in frame from the first base. TCRbeta CDR3 regions were amplified from genomic DNA using the immunoSEQ Assay, a bias-controlled multiplex PCR. Processing in the source paper ran as follows. Nucleated cell counts per sample were estimated from amplification of reference gene primers within the assay. To quantify the absolute abundance of each unique TCRbeta CDR3 rearrangement, sequence reads were collapsed and filtered. For each sample, productive Simpson clonality was calculated as the square root of Simpson's diversity index across productive rearrangements. In TCRdb, the immuneACCESS table is reduced to in-frame sequences with V and J assigned. These tables do not hold every clone; where another copy was compared, an unresolved V gene accounts for under half, and the others remain unexplained. V, J and clone size were drawn from that table, and D and trimming were deduced from the DNA. Present in this sample are around 50,000 clones, around 91% of which were seen just once. The ten largest make up over 2.5% of the sample.

Material for sequencing was peripheral blood. The rearrangement joined TRBV28 to TRBJ2-3, with 9 central nucleotides matching TRBD2. This TCR came from a human donor in a cohort sampled during active COVID-19. The CDR3 region reads CASRPTSGSTDTQYF. At the DNA level, the sequence is TGTGCCAGCAGGCCTACTAGCGGGAGCACAGATACGCAGTATTTT.